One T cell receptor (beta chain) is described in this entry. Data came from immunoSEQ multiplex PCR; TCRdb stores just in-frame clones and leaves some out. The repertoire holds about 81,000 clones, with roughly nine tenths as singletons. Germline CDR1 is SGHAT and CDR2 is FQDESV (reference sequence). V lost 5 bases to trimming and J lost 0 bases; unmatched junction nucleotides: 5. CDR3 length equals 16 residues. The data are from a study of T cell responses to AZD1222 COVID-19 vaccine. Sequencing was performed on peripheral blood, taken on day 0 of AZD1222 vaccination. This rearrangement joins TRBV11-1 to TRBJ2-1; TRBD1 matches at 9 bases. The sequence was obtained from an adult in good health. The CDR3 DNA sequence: TGTGCCAGCAGCGACGAGACAGGGGGCTCCTACAATGAGCAGTTCTTC. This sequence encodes CASSDETGGSYNEQFF.